The 14 T cell receptor beta chains below all came from one sample that was sequenced in a study of spatial heterogeneity in lung cancer. Antigens for these TCRs are unknown. Stated time point: sample taken at primary tumor resection. General observations from the study: The study found that expanded intratumoral alpha and beta TCR counts tracked tumor mutation counts.

Using its own MiXCR run on the 5' RACE reads, TCRdb lists one record per CDR3 protein. The table lists several thousand distinct CDR3 sequences, 15% of them singletons. Sequencing used lung tumor tissue, obtained at surgery. The receptors originated from a female donor with early-stage non-small cell lung cancer.

Many counts were recorded for this clonotype. In a library made to pick up alpha chains, this beta chain is a stray read with a size that means little. J is TRBJ1-4 and V is TRBV20-1; TRBD1 matches 7 bases. CDR1 is DFQATT and CDR2 is SNEGSKA in the germline V gene (reference sequence). J lost 7 bases, V lost 0 bases, and 11 bases had no gene match. CDR3 length: 16 residues. In DNA form, the CDR3 reads TGCAGTGCTAGAGATTTGTTTGAGGGGGCGCGTGAAAAACTGTTTTTT. This encodes CSARDLFEGAREKLFF.

By frequency in the sample, this clonotype is medium-sized. This beta chain is an unintended read in a library built for alpha chains; its size means little. The chain employs TRBV7-9 and TRBJ2-5; 9 bases are shared with TRBD2. V shed 5 bases, J shed 6 bases, and the junction held 7 bases outside the gene matches. The CDR3 spans 14 residues. Germline V gives CDR1 SEHNR, CDR2 FQNEAQ (reference sequence). CDR3 DNA: TGTGCCAGCAGCCCCAGGACTAGCGTACAGACCCAGTACTTC. Its protein product is CASSPRTSVQTQYF.

This clonotype ranks as medium-sized. In a library made to pick up alpha chains, this beta chain is a stray read with a size that means little. The J gene is TRBJ1-2, the V gene TRBV12-3 or TRBV12-4, with D unresolved. The CDR3 contains 13 residues. Trimming took off 5 bases at V and 4 bases at J, with 11 bases between the two ends. The CDR3: CASSPMAPYGYTF. Written as DNA, the CDR3 is TGTGCCAGCAGTCCAATGGCTCCCTATGGCTACACCTTC.

This clonotype is classed as medium-sized. Since the library was made to target alpha chains, this beta chain is a stray read and its abundance is not meaningful. The chain carries TRBV7-9 and TRBJ2-6; tentative D call: TRBD1 (6 bases). Between the trimmed V and J ends, which lost 1 base and 2 bases, there was a span of 6 bases. The CDR3 spans 15 residues. The germline V gene encodes CDR1 SEHNR and CDR2 FQNEAQ (reference sequence). CDR3 coding DNA: TGTGCCAGCAGCTTAGGACAGGCTGGGGCCAACGTCCTGACTTTC. This codes for CASSLGQAGANVLTF.

Judged by abundance, this clonotype is large (0.1 to 1%). For a library built for alpha chains, this beta chain is a stray read; little rests on its size. The rearrangement uses TRBV4-3 and TRBJ2-7, with D possibly matching TRBD2 (6 bases). The V end was cut by 0 bases, the J end by 6 bases, with 12 bases between. The germline gives CDR1 LGHNA, CDR2 YSLEER. CDR3 length: 14 residues. The CDR3 sequence: CASSQDARDSEQYF. DNA for the CDR3: TGCGCCAGCAGCCAAGATGCGAGGGACTCCGAGCAGTACTTC.

This clonotype was picked up many times. This beta chain is an unintended read in a library built for alpha chains; its size means little. V is TRBV6-5 and J is TRBJ2-5, with 7 bases identical to TRBD2. Germline lookup yields CDR1 MNHEY and CDR2 SVGAGI. V was clipped by 4 bases and J by 7 bases; unmatched bases: 6. This CDR3 spans 13 amino acids. CDR3 loop: CASSSGGKGTQYF. The CDR3 DNA sequence: TGTGCCAGCAGTTCCGGGGGGAAGGGGACCCAGTACTTC.

At least ten counts were recorded for this clonotype. The library was built for alpha chains, so this beta chain is an off-target read and its size means little. The chain has TRBV9 and TRBJ1-2, with 8 bases matching TRBD1. The germline V gene encodes CDR1 SGDLS and CDR2 YYNGEE. J lost 8 bases, V lost 2 bases, and 8 bases had no gene match. CDR3 size: 14 residues. DNA for the CDR3: TGTGCCAGCAGCGTTACGACAGGGGTGCTCGGCTACACCTTC. This codes for CASSVTTGVLGYTF.

In regard to this clonotype: As an off-target read in a library built for alpha chains, this beta chain has a frequency of little significance. The chain combines TRBV5-1 with TRBJ2-5; D remains ambiguous. Germline V gene data show CDR1 as SGHRS and CDR2 as YFSETQ. The CDR3 spans 13 residues. This CDR3 reads CFSSFNRQETQYF. DNA for the CDR3: TGCTTCAGCAGCTTTAACAGACAAGAGACCCAGTACTTC. The full variable domain, rest sourced from reference TRBV5-1 and TRBJ2-5, is KAGVTQTPRYLIKTRGQQVTLSCSPISGHRSVSWYQQTPGQGLQFLFEYFSETQRNKGNFPGRFSGRQFSNSRSEMNVSTLELGDSALYLCFSSFNRQETQYFGPGTRLLVL.

In the case of this clonotype: Since it is a stray read in a library aimed at alpha chains, this beta chain has a size that is not meaningful. V gene TRBV20-1 combines with J gene TRBJ1-6; tentatively, D is TRBD1 (5 bases). Germline V CDR1 and CDR2: DFQATT, SNEGSKA (reference sequence). V lost 0 bases and J 10 bases, leaving 19 bases between the germline ends. The CDR3 sequence is 16 residues long. In DNA, the CDR3 is TGCAGTGCTAGAGATCCCCTTCGGGGGGGGGAATCACCCCTCCACTTT. Amino acids: CSARDPLRGGESPLHF.

This clonotype was found many times. Little can be read into the size of this beta chain, an off-target read in a library designed for alpha chains. The V and J genes are TRBV7-8 and TRBJ2-2; D gene uncertain. CDR3 length equals 10 residues. Germline CDR1 and CDR2: SGHVS and FQNEAQ. V was shortened by 5 bases and J by 6 bases, with 1 base between the two germline ends. The CDR3: CASSPGELFF. CDR3 coding DNA: TGTGCCAGCAGCCCCGGGGAGCTGTTTTTT.

There are many counts of this clonotype. With the library built for alpha chains, this beta chain is off target and its frequency is not meaningful. The rearrangement links TRBV15 to TRBJ2-7; D gene unclear. This CDR3 has 14 amino acids. V was cut by 0 bases and J by 6 bases, with 12 bases left in between. The germline gives CDR1 LNHNV, CDR2 YYDKDF (reference sequence). The CDR3 sequence: CATSRDHAEPEQYF. CDR3 sequence (DNA): TGTGCCACCAGCAGAGATCACGCAGAGCCCGAGCAGTACTTC.

This clonotype was counted at least ten times. The library was designed around alpha chains, so this beta chain is a stray read whose abundance carries little weight. The chain uses TRBV18 and TRBJ2-5, with D tentatively TRBD1 or TRBD2 (5 bases each). V shed 8 bases and J shed 1 base, with 11 bases lying between them. Looked up from germline, CDR1 is KGHSH and CDR2 is LQKENI. The CDR3 runs to 13 residues. The CDR3: CASDRDRQETQYF. The CDR3 DNA reads as TGTGCCAGCGACCGGGACCGCCAAGAGACCCAGTACTTC.

This clonotype rates as large (0.1 to 1%). The library was prepared for alpha chains; this beta chain is a stray read, so its frequency means little. V is TRBV20-1 and J is TRBJ1-1; D gene ambiguous. This CDR3 is 12 amino acids long. Trimming stripped 3 bases from V and 7 bases from J, with 12 bases between. Germline CDR1 and CDR2: DFQATT and SNEGSKA (reference sequence). CDR3 amino acids: CSARRQALEAFF. In nucleotides, the CDR3 is TGCAGTGCTAGGAGGCAGGCCCTTGAAGCTTTCTTT.

This clonotype was detected ten times or more. This beta chain turned up in a library designed for alpha chains; as an off-target read, its abundance says little. The chain has TRBV4-3 and TRBJ2-1, with 8 bases aligning to TRBD1. The V gene's germline CDR1 is LGHNA and CDR2 YSLEER. The trim removed 4 bases at V and 6 bases at J, leaving 11 bases unmatched. CDR3 length: 16 amino acids. The CDR3 DNA reads TGCGCCAGCAGCCGCGTGACAGGGGTCCTATCCAATGAGCAGTTCTTC. It is translated as CASSRVTGVLSNEQFF.